These T cell receptor beta chains were read from a single sample in a study of CXCR3-negative and CXCR3-positive naive CD8 T cells. TCRdb reanalyzed the 5' RACE reads, giving one entry per CDR3 protein sequence and no DNA. The repertoire table contains tens of thousands of distinct CDR3 sequences. Source material: naive CXCR3+ CD8+ T cells from blood. The receptors come from a human donor in good health. Some clones in this sample may be carry-over from other donors' samples. Both conserved end residues are part of each CDR3.

17,TRBV7-6,TRBJ2-3,CASSRPPGGRLTDTQYF
14,TRBV7-3,TRBJ2-2,CASSFGILGGELFF
15,TRBV7-2,TRBJ1-5,CASSLLARGDQPQHF
16,TRBV14,TRBJ2-7,CASSKTGLSGTYEQYF
11,TRBV12-3/TRBV12-4,TRBJ1-1,CASRLRDRGFF
14,TRBV2,TRBJ2-7,CASSEALAGDEQYF
14,TRBV6-5,TRBJ1-1,CASSYSTAGKEAFF
13,TRBV20-1,TRBJ2-5,CSARDIQEETQYF
13,TRBV29-1,TRBJ2-2,CSVVGSRTGELFF
13,TRBV20-1,TRBJ1-4,CSARALYEEKLFF
16,TRBV29-1,TRBJ2-7,CSVEGQGADISYEQYF
15,TRBV5-1,TRBJ2-1,CASSLTGTAYNEQFF
13,TRBV7-3,TRBJ1-1,CASSLQGGAEAFF
15,TRBV5-1,TRBJ2-7,CASSFPGTSTYEQYF
14,TRBV10-1,TRBJ1-1,CASSEVGGGREAFF
13,TRBV11-3,TRBJ1-1,CASSDREGTEAFF
15,TRBV7-3,TRBJ1-1,CASSLTGQGNTEAFF
14,TRBV7-9,TRBJ1-1,CASSFPGQGEEAFF
17,TRBV7-6,TRBJ2-1,CASSLWGLAGDNNEQFF
15,TRBV7-6,TRBJ2-5,CASSSTSEGQETQYF
12,TRBV5-1,TRBJ2-7,CASSTVAYEQYF
15,TRBV9,TRBJ2-3,CASSVGGRGTDTQYF
15,TRBV28,TRBJ2-7,CASSPTGTGAYEQYF
14,TRBV15,TRBJ1-1,CATSRHSGSGGAFF
21,TRBV12-5,TRBJ2-3,CASGLAIGTSGSSPSTDTQYF
17,TRBV5-1,TRBJ2-1,CASSSTAGGGLYNEQFF
16,TRBV7-9,TRBJ2-1,CASSYPGSQRIDEQFF
13,TRBV7-9,TRBJ1-1,CASSPSWDREAFF
16,TRBV20-1,TRBJ2-5,CSARDLWVPDAETQYF
14,TRBV20-1,TRBJ2-7,CSARGTWSSYEQYF
11,TRBV12-3/TRBV12-4,TRBJ2-3,CASSVGDTQYF
13,TRBV9,TRBJ1-1,CASSAMRGTEAFF
13,TRBV7-9,TRBJ1-2,CASRARDSYGYTF
17,TRBV6-4,TRBJ2-1,CASSDRVGYRSYNEQFF
17,TRBV12-3/TRBV12-4,TRBJ2-1,CASSSTLLASSYNEQFF
11,TRBV29-1,TRBJ1-1,CSPKRGTEAFF
14,TRBV28,TRBJ2-1,CASSFHAGGNEQFF
12,TRBV18,TRBJ2-1,CASSPSRAEQFF
16,TRBV12-5,TRBJ2-7,CASGRATGGLSYEQYF
15,TRBV7-2,TRBJ2-1,CASSLASEVYNEQFF
13,TRBV6-2/TRBV6-3,TRBJ2-1,CASSYSAYNEQFF
14,TRBV18,TRBJ1-1,CASSPRAGGTEAFF
14,TRBV14,TRBJ2-1,CASSQLARYNEQFF
12,TRBV7-9,TRBJ2-5,CAIREGQETQYF
16,TRBV25-1,TRBJ2-7,CASSEYGTGVSYEQYF
12,TRBV29-1,TRBJ2-3,CSIPGEWDTQYF
14,TRBV19,TRBJ2-7,CASSMAGVGYEQYF
12,TRBV6-6,TRBJ2-7,CASSYQVYEQYF
17,TRBV5-4,TRBJ2-1,CASSLEERTGSYNEQFF
13,TRBV14,TRBJ1-2,CASSLGTAYGYTF
15,TRBV4-3,TRBJ1-1,CASSQDGHINTEAFF